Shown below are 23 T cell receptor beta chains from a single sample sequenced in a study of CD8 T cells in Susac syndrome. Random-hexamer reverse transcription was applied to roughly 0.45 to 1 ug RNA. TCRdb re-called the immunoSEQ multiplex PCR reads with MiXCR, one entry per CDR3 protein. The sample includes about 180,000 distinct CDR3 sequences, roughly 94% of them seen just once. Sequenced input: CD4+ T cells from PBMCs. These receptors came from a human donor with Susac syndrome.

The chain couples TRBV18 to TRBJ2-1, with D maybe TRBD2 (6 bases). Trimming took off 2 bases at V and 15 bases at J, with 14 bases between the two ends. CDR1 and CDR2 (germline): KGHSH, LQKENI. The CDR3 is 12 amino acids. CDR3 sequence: CASSPGGSLGFF. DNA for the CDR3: TGTGCCAGCTCACCAGGAGGGAGTCTGGGGTTCTTC.

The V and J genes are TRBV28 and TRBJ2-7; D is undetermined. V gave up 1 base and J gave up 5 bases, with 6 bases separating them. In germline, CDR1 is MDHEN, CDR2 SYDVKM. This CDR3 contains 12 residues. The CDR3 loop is CASSLFRDEQYF. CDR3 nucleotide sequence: TGTGCCAGCAGTTTATTCCGGGACGAGCAGTACTTC. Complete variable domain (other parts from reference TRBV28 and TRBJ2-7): DVKVTQSSRYLVKRTGEKVFLECVQDMDHENMFWYRQDPGLGLRLIYFSYDVKMKEKGDIPEGYSVSREKKERFSLILESASTNQTSMYLCASSLFRDEQYFGPGTRLTVT.

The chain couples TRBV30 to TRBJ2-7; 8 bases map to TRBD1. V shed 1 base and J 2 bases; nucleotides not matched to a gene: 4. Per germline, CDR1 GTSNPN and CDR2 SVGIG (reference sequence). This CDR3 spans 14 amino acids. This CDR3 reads CAWSADRGAYEQYF. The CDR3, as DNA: TGTGCCTGGAGTGCTGACAGGGGAGCCTACGAGCAGTACTTC.

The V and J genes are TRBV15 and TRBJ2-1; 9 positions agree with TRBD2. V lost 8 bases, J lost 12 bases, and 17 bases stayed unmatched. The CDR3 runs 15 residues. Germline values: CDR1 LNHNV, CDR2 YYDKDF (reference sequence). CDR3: CATSKVPSGTRGQFF. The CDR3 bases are TGTGCCACCTCCAAAGTTCCTAGCGGGACTCGAGGGCAGTTCTTC.

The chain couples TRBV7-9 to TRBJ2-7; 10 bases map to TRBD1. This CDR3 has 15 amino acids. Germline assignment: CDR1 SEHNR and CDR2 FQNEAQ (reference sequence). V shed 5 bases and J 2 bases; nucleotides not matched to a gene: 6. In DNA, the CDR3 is TGTGCCAGCAGCGCTACGGGGACAGGGGCCTACGAGCAGTACTTC. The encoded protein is CASSATGTGAYEQYF.

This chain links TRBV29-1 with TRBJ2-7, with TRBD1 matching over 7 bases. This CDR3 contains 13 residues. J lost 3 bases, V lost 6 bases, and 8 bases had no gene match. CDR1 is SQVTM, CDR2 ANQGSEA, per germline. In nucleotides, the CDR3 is TGCAGCGTGGCGACAGGGTCCCACTACGAGCAGTACTTC. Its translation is CSVATGSHYEQYF.

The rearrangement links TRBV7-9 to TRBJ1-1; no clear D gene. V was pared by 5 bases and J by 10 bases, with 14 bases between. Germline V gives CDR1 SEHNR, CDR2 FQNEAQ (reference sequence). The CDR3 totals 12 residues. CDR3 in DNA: TGTGCCAGCAGCCCGCCGGGGTTTCGAGCTTTCTTT. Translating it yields CASSPPGFRAFF.

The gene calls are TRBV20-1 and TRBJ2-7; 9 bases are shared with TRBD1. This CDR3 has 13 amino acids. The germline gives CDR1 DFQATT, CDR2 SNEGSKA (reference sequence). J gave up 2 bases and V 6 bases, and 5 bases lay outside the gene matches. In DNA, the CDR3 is TGCAGTGCCCAGACAGGGGGGGCCTACGAGCAGTACTTC. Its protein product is CSAQTGGAYEQYF.

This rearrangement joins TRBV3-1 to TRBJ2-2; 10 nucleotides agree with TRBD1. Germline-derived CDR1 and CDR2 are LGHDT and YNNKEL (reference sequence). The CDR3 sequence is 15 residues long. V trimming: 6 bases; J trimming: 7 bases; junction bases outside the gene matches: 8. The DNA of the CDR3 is TGTGCCAGCAGTCCTTGGGACAGGGGTAACGGGGAGCTGTTTTTT. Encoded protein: CASSPWDRGNGELFF.

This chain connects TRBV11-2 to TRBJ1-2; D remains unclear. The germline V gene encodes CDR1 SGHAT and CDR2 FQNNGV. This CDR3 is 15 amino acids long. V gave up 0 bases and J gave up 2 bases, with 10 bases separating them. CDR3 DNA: TGTGCCAGCAGCTTAGATCTTACGAGAAACTATGGCTACACCTTC. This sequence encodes CASSLDLTRNYGYTF. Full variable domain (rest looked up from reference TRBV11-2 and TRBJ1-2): EAGVAQSPRYKIIEKRQSVAFWCNPISGHATLYWYQQILGQGPKLLIQFQNNGVVDDSQLPKDRFSAERLKGVDSTLKIQPAKLEDSAVYLCASSLDLTRNYGYTFGSGTRLTVV.

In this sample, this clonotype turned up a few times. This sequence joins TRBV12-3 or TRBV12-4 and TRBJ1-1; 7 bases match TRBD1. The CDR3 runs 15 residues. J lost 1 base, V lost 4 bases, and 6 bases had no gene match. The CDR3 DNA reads TGTGCCAGCAGTTGGGCAGGGGGGGAGAACACTGAAGCTTTCTTT. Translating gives CASSWAGGENTEAFF.

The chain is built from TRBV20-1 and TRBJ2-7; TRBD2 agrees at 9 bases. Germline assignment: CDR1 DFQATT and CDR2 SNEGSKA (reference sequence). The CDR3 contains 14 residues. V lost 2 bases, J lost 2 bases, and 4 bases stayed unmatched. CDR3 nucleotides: TGCAGTGCTAGAAGGGTAGCGGGAGCCTACGAGCAGTACTTC. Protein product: CSARRVAGAYEQYF.

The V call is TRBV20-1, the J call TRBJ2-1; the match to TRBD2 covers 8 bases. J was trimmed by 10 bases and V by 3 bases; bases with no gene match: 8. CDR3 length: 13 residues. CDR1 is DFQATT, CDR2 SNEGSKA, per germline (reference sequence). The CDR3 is CSASSGGDWEQFF. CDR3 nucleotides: TGCAGTGCTAGTTCGGGGGGGGATTGGGAGCAGTTCTTC.

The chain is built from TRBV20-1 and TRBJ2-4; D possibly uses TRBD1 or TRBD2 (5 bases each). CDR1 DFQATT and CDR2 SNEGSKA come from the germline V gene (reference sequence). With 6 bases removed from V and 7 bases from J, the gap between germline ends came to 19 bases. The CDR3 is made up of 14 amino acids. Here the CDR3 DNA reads TGCAGTGCCTTCCCGTGGGGACCCTCGAACATTCAGTACTTC. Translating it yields CSAFPWGPSNIQYF.

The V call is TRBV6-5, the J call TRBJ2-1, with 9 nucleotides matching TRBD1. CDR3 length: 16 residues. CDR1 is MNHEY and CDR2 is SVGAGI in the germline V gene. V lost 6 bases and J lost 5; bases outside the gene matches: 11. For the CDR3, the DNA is TGTGCCAGCAGCTCCTCGGGACAGGGTTTCCACAATGAGCAGTTCTTC. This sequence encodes CASSSSGQGFHNEQFF.

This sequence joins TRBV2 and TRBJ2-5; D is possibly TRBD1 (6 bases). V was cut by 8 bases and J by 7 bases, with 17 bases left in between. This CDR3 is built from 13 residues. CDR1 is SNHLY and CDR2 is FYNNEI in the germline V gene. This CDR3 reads CASVEVLRGTQYF. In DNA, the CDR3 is TGTGCCAGCGTCGAGGTCCTCAGGGGGACCCAGTACTTC.

CDR3 region: CASSLWASRDWADTQYF. In DNA form, the CDR3 reads TGTGCCAGCAGCTTATGGGCTAGCCGTGATTGGGCAGATACGCAGTATTTT. The J gene is TRBJ2-3, the V gene TRBV7-9; D may be TRBD2 (5 bases). The V gene lost 2 bases and the J gene lost 4 bases, with 19 bases spanning the gap. This CDR3 contains 17 residues. The germline CDR1 and CDR2 sequences are SEHNR and FQNEAQ (reference sequence).

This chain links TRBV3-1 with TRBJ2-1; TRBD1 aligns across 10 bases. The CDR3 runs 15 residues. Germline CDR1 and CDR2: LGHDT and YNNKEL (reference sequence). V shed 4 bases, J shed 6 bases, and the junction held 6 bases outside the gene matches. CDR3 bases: TGTGCCAGCAGCCTGCGGGACAGGGGATCCAATGAGCAGTTCTTC. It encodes CASSLRDRGSNEQFF.

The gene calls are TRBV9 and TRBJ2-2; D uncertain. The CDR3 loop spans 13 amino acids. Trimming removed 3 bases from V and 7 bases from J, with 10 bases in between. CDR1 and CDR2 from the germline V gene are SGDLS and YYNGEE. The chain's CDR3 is CASSGGAGGELFF. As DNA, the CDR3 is TGTGCCAGCAGCGGAGGAGCCGGCGGGGAGCTGTTTTTT.

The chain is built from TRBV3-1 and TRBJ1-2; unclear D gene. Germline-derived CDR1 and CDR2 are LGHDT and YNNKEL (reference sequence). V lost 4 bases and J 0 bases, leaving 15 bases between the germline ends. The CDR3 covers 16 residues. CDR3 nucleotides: TGTGCCAGCAGCCTAACGGGTGCTGGGGCTAACTATGGCTACACCTTC. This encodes CASSLTGAGANYGYTF.

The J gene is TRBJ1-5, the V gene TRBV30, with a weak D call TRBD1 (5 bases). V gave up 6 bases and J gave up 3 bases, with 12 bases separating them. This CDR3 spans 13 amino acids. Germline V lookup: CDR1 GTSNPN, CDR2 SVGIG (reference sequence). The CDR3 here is CACAGGNNQPQHF. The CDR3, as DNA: TGTGCCTGCGCGGGGGGAAACAATCAGCCCCAGCATTTT.

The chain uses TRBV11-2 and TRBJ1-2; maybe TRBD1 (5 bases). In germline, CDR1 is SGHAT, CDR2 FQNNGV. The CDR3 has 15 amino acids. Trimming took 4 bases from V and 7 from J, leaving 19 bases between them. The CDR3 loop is CASSYLGGGALGYTF. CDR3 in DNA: TGTGCCAGCAGCTACCTGGGAGGAGGGGCTCTTGGCTACACCTTC.

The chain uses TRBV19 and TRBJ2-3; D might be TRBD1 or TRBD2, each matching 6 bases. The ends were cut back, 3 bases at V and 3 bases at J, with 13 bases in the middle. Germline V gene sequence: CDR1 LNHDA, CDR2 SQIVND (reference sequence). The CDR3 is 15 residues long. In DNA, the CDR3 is TGTGCCAGTAGTATCTTCGGGGGCGGAACAGATACGCAGTATTTT. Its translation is CASSIFGGGTDTQYF.